These T cell receptor beta chains were read from a single sample in a study of naive and memory T cell subsets. From the UMI-ligation and nested PCR reads, TCRdb called clonotypes with MiXCR, one entry per CDR3 protein. The repertoire includes about 3,000 distinct CDR3 sequences, about 7.1% of them detected once, and 65% to 85% sits in the top ten. The sequencing input was effector memory CD8+ T cells from blood. Source of these receptors: a human donor in good health. Both conserved end residues are part of each CDR3. The D gene is left open where the match is weak. Clone size is given for some rows only: seen once, a few or many times, or a class if the clone is expanded.

d_gene	v_gene	j_gene	abundance	CDR3aa	CDR3nt
.	TRBV4-2	TRBJ2-3	many	CASSQEEGGSDTQYF	TGTGCCAGCAGCCAAGAGGAGGGGGGTTCAGATACGCAGTATTTT
TRBD2	TRBV11-1	TRBJ2-7	many	CASSLESRLAGLYEQYF	TGTGCCAGCAGCTTAGAGTCGCGGCTAGCGGGATTATACGAGCAGTACTTC
.	TRBV6-2/TRBV6-3	TRBJ2-7	many	CASKVGGGPYEQYF	TGTGCCAGCAAAGTAGGTGGGGGACCTTACGAGCAGTACTTC
.	TRBV11-2	TRBJ2-1	.	CASSLGQVRDNEQFF	TGTGCCAGCAGCTTAGGCCAAGTCAGGGACAATGAGCAGTTCTTC
.	TRBV4-1	TRBJ2-7	many	CASSQNLGRDEQYF	TGCGCCAGCAGCCAAAATCTTGGGAGAGACGAGCAGTACTTC
.	TRBV6-5	TRBJ2-2	many	CASSFTVITTNTGELFF	TGTGCCAGCAGTTTTACGGTGATTACAACGAACACCGGGGAGCTGTTTTTT
.	TRBV11-2	TRBJ2-2	.	CASSLGPGLTGELFF	TGTGCCAGCAGCCTGGGCCCGGGCCTCACCGGGGAGCTGTTTTTT
.	TRBV7-6	TRBJ2-7	many	CASSPNPAYEQYF	TGTGCCAGCAGCCCCAACCCGGCCTACGAGCAGTACTTC
.	TRBV20-1	TRBJ2-7	many	CSARGLRGYEQYF	TGCAGTGCTAGAGGGCTCCGGGGATACGAGCAGTACTTC
.	TRBV3-1	TRBJ2-1	few	CASSPTPGQVTLGEFF	TGTGCCAGCAGCCCCACCCCGGGACAAGTTACCCTAGGGGAGTTCTTC
.	TRBV21-1	TRBJ1-1	many	CASSRGGPWDTEAFF	TGTGCCAGCAGCCGGGGAGGGCCCTGGGACACTGAAGCTTTCTTT
TRBD2	TRBV11-2	TRBJ2-5	many	CASSFWGPSGRETQYF	TGTGCCAGCAGCTTTTGGGGTCCTAGCGGTAGGGAGACCCAGTACTTC
.	TRBV20-1	TRBJ2-3	.	CSARDPLRSTDTQYF	TGCAGTGCTAGAGACCCACTCCGCAGCACAGATACGCAGTATTTT
.	TRBV28	TRBJ2-5	.	CASSLSQVETQYF	TGTGCCAGCAGTTTATCTCAGGTAGAGACCCAGTACTTC
.	TRBV6-1	TRBJ2-1	many	CASSETGVTYNEQFF	TGTGCCAGCAGTGAAACCGGGGTCACCTACAATGAGCAGTTCTTC
.	TRBV7-6	TRBJ1-1	.	CASSLRGDTEAFF	TGTGCCAGCAGCTTACGGGGGGACACTGAAGCTTTCTTT
.	TRBV27	TRBJ2-1	many	CASSPGLGLYNEQFF	TGTGCCAGCAGTCCAGGTCTGGGACTGTACAATGAGCAGTTCTTC
.	TRBV10-2	TRBJ2-5	few	CASSEAREETQYF	TGCGCCAGCAGTGAAGCCAGAGAGGAGACCCAGTACTTC
.	TRBV6-5	TRBJ1-3	.	CASSYSPDSGNTIYF	TGTGCCAGCAGTTACTCGCCGGACTCTGGAAACACCATATATTTT
.	TRBV4-1	TRBJ2-7	few	CASSRPGQGVSYEQYF	TGCGCCAGCAGCCGCCCAGGGCAGGGAGTTTCCTACGAGCAGTACTTC
TRBD2	TRBV7-8	TRBJ2-3	many	CASSLAAGVSTDTQYF	TGTGCCAGCAGCTTAGCAGCGGGAGTGAGCACAGATACGCAGTATTTT
.	TRBV2	TRBJ2-1	few	CASAGLSDEQFF	TGTGCCAGCGCGGGTCTTAGCGATGAGCAGTTCTTC
.	TRBV6-1	TRBJ2-5	.	CASSELDIQETQYF	TGTGCCAGCAGTGAACTTGATATACAAGAGACCCAGTACTTC
.	TRBV28	TRBJ2-7	many	CASSLDRPYEQYF	TGTGCCAGCAGTTTAGATCGGCCCTACGAGCAGTACTTC
.	TRBV28	TRBJ1-1	many	CASSLSLDEAFF	TGTGCCAGCAGTTTAAGTCTGGATGAAGCTTTCTTT
.	TRBV12-3/TRBV12-4	TRBJ1-2	few	CASSQTAIGLYGYTF	TGTGCCAGCAGCCAAACAGCGATTGGGCTCTATGGCTACACCTTC
.	TRBV4-3	TRBJ2-1	.	CASSQDGNRYNEQFF	TGCGCCAGCAGCCAAGATGGGAACAGGTACAATGAGCAGTTCTTC
.	TRBV5-5	TRBJ2-7	many	CASSLEPPPYEQCF	TGTGCCAGCAGCCTCGAGCCGCCACCTTACGAGCAGTGCTTC
.	TRBV4-3	TRBJ2-7	.	CASSQDQGREQYF	TGCGCCAGCAGCCAAGATCAGGGGCGGGAGCAGTACTTC
.	TRBV12-5	TRBJ1-1	.	CASGFKPIRDGNTEAFF	TGTGCTAGTGGTTTTAAACCAATCCGGGACGGAAACACTGAAGCTTTCTTT
.	TRBV9	TRBJ2-7	many	CASSVGSAVALDEQYF	TGTGCCAGCAGCGTTGGTTCCGCGGTTGCCTTAGACGAGCAGTACTTC
TRBD1	TRBV25-1	TRBJ1-2	medium-sized	CASSAHLTGGAGSRGYTF	TGTGCCAGCAGTGCCCATTTGACAGGGGGCGCCGGTAGTAGAGGCTACACCTTC
.	TRBV3-1	TRBJ2-2	many	CASSRGWENTGELFF	TGTGCCAGCAGCCGTGGGTGGGAGAACACCGGGGAGCTGTTTTTT
TRBD1	TRBV4-3	TRBJ2-2	.	CASSQDRDRVTGELFF	TGCGCCAGCAGCCAAGATCGGGACAGGGTTACCGGGGAGCTGTTTTTT
TRBD1	TRBV4-2	TRBJ2-5	.	CASSQDRGTGQETQYF	TGTGCCAGCAGCCAAGATCGGGGGACAGGGCAAGAGACCCAGTACTTC
.	TRBV29-1	TRBJ2-2	large	CSVVSAENTGELFF	TGCAGCGTTGTTTCGGCAGAGAACACCGGGGAGCTGTTTTTT
.	TRBV11-1	TRBJ2-1	medium-sized	CASSLSRNWQEQFF	TGTGCCAGCAGCTTAAGTCGTAACTGGCAAGAGCAGTTCTTC
.	TRBV29-1	TRBJ1-2	few	CSVEMDSYGYTF	TGCAGCGTTGAAATGGACAGCTATGGCTACACCTTC
TRBD2	TRBV5-1	TRBJ2-3	.	CASSPEASGITDTQYF	TGCGCCAGCAGCCCGGAGGCTAGCGGTATCACAGATACGCAGTATTTT
TRBD1	TRBV27	TRBJ1-5	.	CASSRSTGLNQPQHF	TGTGCCAGCAGTCGATCGACAGGGCTGAATCAGCCCCAGCATTTT
.	TRBV7-7	TRBJ2-3	.	CASSPPGGVTQYF	TGTGCCAGCAGCCCCCCAGGAGGGGTTACGCAGTATTTT
.	TRBV28	TRBJ2-3	many	CASSSYQDNTDTQYF	TGTGCCAGCAGCTCTTATCAGGACAACACAGATACGCAGTATTTT
TRBD2	TRBV15	TRBJ2-3	.	CATSTLGLAGDTQYF	TGTGCCACCAGCACCCTGGGACTAGCGGGAGATACGCAGTATTTT
TRBD2	TRBV7-9	TRBJ2-5	.	CASSPEASGAKTQYF	TGTGCCAGCAGCCCTGAGGCTAGCGGGGCCAAAACCCAGTACTTC
.	TRBV20-1	TRBJ1-4	.	CSADRPLTATNEKLFF	TGCAGCGCAGACAGACCATTAACTGCAACTAATGAAAAACTGTTTTTT
TRBD2	TRBV2	TRBJ2-5	few	CASSVGLARQETQYF	TGTGCCAGCAGTGTGGGACTAGCGCGCCAAGAGACCCAGTACTTC
TRBD1	TRBV28	TRBJ1-1	many	CATMLDRGRTEAFF	TGTGCCACCATGCTAGACAGGGGAAGAACTGAAGCTTTCTTT
.	TRBV6-6	TRBJ2-5	many	CASSPGVGETQYF	TGTGCCAGCAGCCCAGGGGTTGGGGAGACCCAGTACTTC
TRBD2	TRBV29-1	TRBJ2-3	many	CSHTAGLATGTDTQYF	TGCAGCCACACAGCGGGACTAGCAACTGGCACAGATACGCAGTATTTT
TRBD2	TRBV28	TRBJ2-3	few	CASSFGTTETDTQYF	TGTGCCAGCAGTTTCGGGACTACAGAAACAGATACGCAGTATTTT
TRBD2	TRBV9	TRBJ2-2	.	CASSVGGGTGELFF	TGTGCCAGCAGCGTAGGGGGGGGCACCGGGGAGCTGTTTTTT
.	TRBV7-9	TRBJ1-1	many	CASSFTGPNTEAFF	TGTGCCAGCAGCTTTACGGGACCGAACACTGAAGCTTTCTTT
.	TRBV12-3/TRBV12-4	TRBJ1-2	.	CASSFNYGYTF	TGTGCCAGCAGTTTCAACTATGGCTACACCTTC
.	TRBV5-1	TRBJ2-1	few	CASSPSFPTVLGQFF	TGCGCCAGCAGCCCGTCATTTCCTACGGTTTTAGGGCAGTTCTTC
.	TRBV10-2	TRBJ1-2	.	CASTTGRGSYTF	TGCGCCAGCACGACAGGCCGTGGAAGCTACACCTTC
.	TRBV6-2/TRBV6-3	TRBJ1-5	.	CASSWSGPYSNQPQHF	TGTGCCAGCAGTTGGTCGGGACCATATAGCAATCAGCCCCAGCATTTT
TRBD2	TRBV11-2	TRBJ2-3	many	CASSFGLAGGPGLSTDTQYF	TGTGCCAGCAGCTTTGGACTAGCGGGAGGGCCTGGCCTTAGCACAGATACGCAGTATTTT
.	TRBV29-1	TRBJ2-7	medium-sized	CSVLRTNNYEQYF	TGCAGCGTTCTCAGGACGAACAACTACGAGCAGTACTTC